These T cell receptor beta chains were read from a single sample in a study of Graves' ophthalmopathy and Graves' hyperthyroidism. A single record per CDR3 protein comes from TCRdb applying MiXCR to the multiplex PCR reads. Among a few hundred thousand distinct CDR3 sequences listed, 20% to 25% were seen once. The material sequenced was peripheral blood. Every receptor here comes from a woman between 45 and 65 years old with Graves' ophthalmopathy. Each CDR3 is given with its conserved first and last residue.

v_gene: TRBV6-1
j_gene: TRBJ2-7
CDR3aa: CASSDSSQGMSSEQYF

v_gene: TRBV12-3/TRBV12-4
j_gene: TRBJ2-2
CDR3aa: CASSSSIPLAGELFF

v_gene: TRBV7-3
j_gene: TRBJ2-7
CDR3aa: CASSLVGGLEQYF

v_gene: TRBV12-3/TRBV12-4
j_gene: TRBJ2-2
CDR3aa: CASSFGTSGELFF

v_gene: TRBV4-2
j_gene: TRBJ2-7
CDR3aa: CASSQAGGAYEQYF

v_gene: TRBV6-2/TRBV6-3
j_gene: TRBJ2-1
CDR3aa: CASRGGRSYNEQFF

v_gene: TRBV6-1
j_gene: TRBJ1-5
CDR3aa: CASSTLAGVGGQPQHF

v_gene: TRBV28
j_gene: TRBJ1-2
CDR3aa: CASNRGAGIYGYTF

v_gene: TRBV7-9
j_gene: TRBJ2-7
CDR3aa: CASSLSGTDEQYF

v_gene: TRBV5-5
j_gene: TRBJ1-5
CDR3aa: CASSSIGGGGDQPQHF

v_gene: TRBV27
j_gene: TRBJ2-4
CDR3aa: CASRAYGMEEIAKNIQYF